Listed below are T cell receptor beta chains from one sample, sequenced in a study of blood T cell repertoires in COVID-19. Generated by immunoSEQ multiplex PCR, the TCRdb table keeps only in-frame clones and is missing some. This sample has approximately 170,000 clones, with about 86% found just once. Sequences were obtained from peripheral blood. The receptors originated from an older woman with COVID-19, enrolled during active disease. The CDR3 runs from the conserved cysteine through the conserved F or W. Each record gives: J gene, CDR3 length, clone size, V gene, D gene, CDR3 DNA, CDR3 protein. A D gene is named only where the DNA matches it firmly. Not all rows give a size; the values are once, few, many and, for expanded clones, a class.

>TRBJ1-2|12|.|TRBV20-1|.
TGCAGTGCTAGTCCGGGAGGCTATGGCTACACCTTC
CSASPGGYGYTF
>TRBJ1-6|11|.|TRBV7-2|.
TGTGCCAGCAGCCCGGGACTTCTCCTCCACTTT
CASSPGLLLHF
>TRBJ2-7|15|.|TRBV5-3|.
TGTGCCAGAAGCTCCGGACAGAGCACCGCCTACGAGCAGTACTTC
CARSSGQSTAYEQYF
>TRBJ2-3|16|.|TRBV9|TRBD1
TGTGCCAGCAGCGTAGTGGGACAGGGTAGCACAGATACGCAGTATTTT
CASSVVGQGSTDTQYF
>TRBJ2-7|15|.|TRBV9|TRBD2
TGTGCCAGCAGCGTAGGGGGCGGGAGGGCCACCGAGCAGTACTTC
CASSVGGGRATEQYF
>TRBJ1-1|16|once|TRBV27|TRBD1
TGTGCCAGCAGTTTGTTTCCCGGGACAGTGCGGCCTGAAGCTTTCTTT
CASSLFPGTVRPEAFF
>TRBJ2-7|15|once|TRBV3-1/TRBV3-2|TRBD1
TGTGCCAGCAGCCCGCAGGGGGCGCGAGCCTACGAGCAGTACTTC
CASSPQGARAYEQYF
>TRBJ2-1|13|.|TRBV7-6|TRBD1
TGTGCCAGTGTGGGACAGGGAGACAATGAGCAGTTCTTC
CASVGQGDNEQFF
>TRBJ1-5|14|.|TRBV6-1|.
TGTGCCAGCAGTGAAGCCTCAGCGAGGCAGCCCCAGCATTTT
CASSEASARQPQHF
>TRBJ2-5|15|.|TRBV7-2|.
TGTGCCAGCAGCTTGAGGGGCAGGGGAGAAGAGACCCAGTACTTC
CASSLRGRGEETQYF
>TRBJ1-3|16|.|TRBV7-2|.
TGTGCCAGCAGCCCCAGCCAGGGATTCCTCGGAAACACCATATATTTT
CASSPSQGFLGNTIYF
>TRBJ1-5|14|.|TRBV6-6|TRBD1
TGTGCCAGCAGTACCGGGACAGGTAATCAGCCCCAGCATTTT
CASSTGTGNQPQHF
>TRBJ2-7|15|.|TRBV6-2/TRBV6-3|TRBD2
TGTGCCAGCAGTGCCCTAGCGGGAGGGCCTGGCGAGCAGTACTTC
CASSALAGGPGEQYF
>TRBJ1-1|15|.|TRBV19|TRBD1
TGTGCCAGTAGTGTTCGGACAGGGGTGAACACTGAAGCTTTCTTT
CASSVRTGVNTEAFF
>TRBJ1-5|17|.|TRBV5-8|.
TGTGCCAGCACCACGTTCCCTCGGACAGACTACAATCAGCCCCAGCATTTT
CASTTFPRTDYNQPQHF
>TRBJ1-6|15|few|TRBV5-1|TRBD1
TGCGCCAGCAGCTTTGGCACAGGGGGAAATTCACCCCTCCACTTT
CASSFGTGGNSPLHF
>TRBJ1-2|13|.|TRBV6-5|.
TGTGCCAGTGGGAGGACGCCCAACTATGGCTACACCTTC
CASGRTPNYGYTF
>TRBJ2-5|11|.|TRBV12-3/TRBV12-4|.
TGTGCCAGCAGTGGAGGGGAGACCCAGTACTTC
CASSGGETQYF
>TRBJ2-1|14|.|TRBV6-5|TRBD1
TGTGCCAGCAGCCGGGGGACAGGGGGCAATGAGCAGTTCTTC
CASSRGTGGNEQFF